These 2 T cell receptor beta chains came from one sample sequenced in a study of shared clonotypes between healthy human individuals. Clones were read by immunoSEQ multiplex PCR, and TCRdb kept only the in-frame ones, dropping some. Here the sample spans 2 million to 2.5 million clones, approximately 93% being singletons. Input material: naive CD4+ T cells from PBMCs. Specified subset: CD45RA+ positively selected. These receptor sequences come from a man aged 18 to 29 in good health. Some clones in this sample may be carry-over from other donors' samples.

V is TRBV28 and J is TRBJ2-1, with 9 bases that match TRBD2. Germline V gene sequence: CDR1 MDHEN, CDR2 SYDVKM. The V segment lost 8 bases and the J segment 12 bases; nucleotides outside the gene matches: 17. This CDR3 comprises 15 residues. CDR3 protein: CASLEGSSGTFGQFF. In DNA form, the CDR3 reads TGTGCCAGCCTAGAAGGGTCTAGCGGGACTTTTGGGCAGTTCTTC.

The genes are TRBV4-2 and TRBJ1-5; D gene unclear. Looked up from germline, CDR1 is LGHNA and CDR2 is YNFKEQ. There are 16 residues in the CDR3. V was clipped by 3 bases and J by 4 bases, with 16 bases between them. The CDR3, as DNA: TGTGCCAGCAGCCACCCCGGCGGCTCGGGGAATCAGCCCCAGCATTTT. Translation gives CASSHPGGSGNQPQHF.